The clone carrying this T cell receptor beta chain was recorded many times. Its matching antigen is unknown. Constant-region reverse primers amplified full-length variable regions, followed by semi-nested Nested Universal Primer A PCR. Using its own MiXCR run on the 5' RACE reads, TCRdb lists one record per CDR3 protein. The sample contains tens of thousands of distinct CDR3 sequences, around 26% of which appear only once. From germline, CDR1 is SQVTM and CDR2 ANQGSEA. The CDR3 length is 16 residues. J was trimmed by 1 base and V by 2 bases; bases with no gene match: 6. Study-wide results and limits: The TCR gene usage of tumor memory CD4+ T cells clustered together with blood and lymph node memory CD4+ cells and with lymph node naive CD4+ cells.

The source is a female donor with breast cancer. The sequenced sample consisted of tumor-infiltrating memory CD4+ T cells sorted from the breast tumor. The subset was: memory CD4+ T cells, CD4+CD45RO+CD25-. The rearrangement uses TRBV29-1 and TRBJ2-2; 8 nucleotides line up with TRBD1. CDR3 coding DNA: TGCAGCGTTGAAATCGGACAGGGACAGAACACCGGGGAGCTGTTTTTT. Translating gives CSVEIGQGQNTGELFF.